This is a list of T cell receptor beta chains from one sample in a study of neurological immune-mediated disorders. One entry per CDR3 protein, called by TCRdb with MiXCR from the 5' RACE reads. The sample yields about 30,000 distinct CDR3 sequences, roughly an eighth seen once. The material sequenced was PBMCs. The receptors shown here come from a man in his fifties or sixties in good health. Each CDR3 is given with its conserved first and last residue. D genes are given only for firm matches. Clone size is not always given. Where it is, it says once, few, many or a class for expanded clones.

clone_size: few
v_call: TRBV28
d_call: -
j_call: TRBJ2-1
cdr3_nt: TGTGCCAGCAGTTTTGGCCAGTATTATAATGAGCAGTTCTTC
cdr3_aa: CASSFGQYYNEQFF

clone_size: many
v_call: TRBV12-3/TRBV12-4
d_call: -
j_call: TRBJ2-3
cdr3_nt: TGTGCCAGCACCATCGCGAGTTGGGCGCAGTATTTT
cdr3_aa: CASTIASWAQYF

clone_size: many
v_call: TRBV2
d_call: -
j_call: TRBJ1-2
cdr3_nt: TGTGCCAGCACCCCACAGTCCAGTACGAGTATAGATGGCTACACCTTC
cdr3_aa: CASTPQSSTSIDGYTF

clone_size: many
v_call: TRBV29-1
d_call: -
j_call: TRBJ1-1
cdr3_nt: TGCAGCGTTGGCCGCACTCCCGGAGAGGCTTTCTTT
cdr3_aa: CSVGRTPGEAFF

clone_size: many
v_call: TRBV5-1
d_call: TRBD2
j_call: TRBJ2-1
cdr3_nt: TGCGCCAGCAGTACGCCGGGCCGGGGGGAGTATGAGCAGTTCTTC
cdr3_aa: CASSTPGRGEYEQFF

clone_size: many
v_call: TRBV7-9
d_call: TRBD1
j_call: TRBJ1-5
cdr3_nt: TGTGCCAGCAGCCCCAGGGGGAGTGAAAATCAGCCCCAGCATTTT
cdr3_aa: CASSPRGSENQPQHF

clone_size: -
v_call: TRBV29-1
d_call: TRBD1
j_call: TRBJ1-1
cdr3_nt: TGCAGTGGAGAGAAGACAGGGATGAACACTGAAGCTTTGTTT
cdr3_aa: CSGEKTGMNTEALF

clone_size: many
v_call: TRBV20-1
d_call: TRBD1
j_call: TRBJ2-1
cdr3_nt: TGCAGTGCTAGCTATGGGACAGGGATGTACAATGAGCAGTTCTTC
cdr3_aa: CSASYGTGMYNEQFF

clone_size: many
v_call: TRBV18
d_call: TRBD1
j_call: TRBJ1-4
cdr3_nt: TGTGCCAGCTCACCATTGGGACAGGGGGCGACGCGTGAAAAACTGTTTTTT
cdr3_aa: CASSPLGQGATREKLFF

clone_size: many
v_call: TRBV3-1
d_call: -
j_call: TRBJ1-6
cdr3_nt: TGTGCCAGCAGCCAAACGGATTATAATTCACCCCTCCACTTT
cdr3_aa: CASSQTDYNSPLHF

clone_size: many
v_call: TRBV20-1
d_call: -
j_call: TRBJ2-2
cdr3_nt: TGCAGTGCTAGAGGGCCCCGCTCGAGGGGGACGAACACCGGGGAGCTGTTTTTT
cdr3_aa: CSARGPRSRGTNTGELFF

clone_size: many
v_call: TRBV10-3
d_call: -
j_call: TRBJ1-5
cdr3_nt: TGTGCCATCAGTGACCTAGGGGCAGGCGGGAAAGGCAATCAGCCCCAGCATTTT
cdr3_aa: CAISDLGAGGKGNQPQHF

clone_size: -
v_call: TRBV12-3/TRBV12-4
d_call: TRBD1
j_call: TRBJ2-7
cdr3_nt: TGTGCCAGCAGTTCCATACCGGGACAGGGGTACTACGAGCAGTACTTC
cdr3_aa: CASSSIPGQGYYEQYF